The entry that follows covers one T cell receptor (beta chain) sequence. Using immunoSEQ multiplex PCR, the repertoire was profiled, and TCRdb retains in-frame clones only, with some absent. The sample gives tens of thousands of clones, 90% to 95% of which show up once; less than 4.5% is in the top ten. The CDR3 runs to 14 residues. V lost 4 bases to trimming and J lost 5 bases, with 15 bases between them. CDR1 is SGDLS, CDR2 YYNGEE, per germline. This entry is derived from a study of technical replicates of blood from several donors. V usage is TRBV9 and J usage is TRBJ2-5; a possible D gene is TRBD2 (6 bases). This TCR was recovered from a human donor in good health. Some clones in this sample may be carry-over from other donors' samples. Sample: PBMCs. The CDR3 nucleotides read TGTGCCAGCAGCCCCCGGGACTGGGGGGAGACCCAGTACTTC. This gives the protein CASSPRDWGETQYF.